What follows are 20 T cell receptor beta chains derived from one specimen sequenced in a study of blood T cell repertoires in COVID-19. Measured with immunoSEQ multiplex PCR; TCRdb has only the in-frame clones, and not every one. The data contain about 99,000 clones, about four fifths of them singletons. Sample: peripheral blood. The source is a woman aged 80 or older with active or convalescent COVID-19.

This chain links TRBV6-5 with TRBJ2-7; possibly TRBD2 for D (6 bases). The CDR3 is 15 amino acids. CDR1 is MNHEY, CDR2 SVGAGI, per germline. V lost 2 bases and J lost 1, with 12 bases in between. The CDR3 nucleotides read TGTGCCAGCAGTTACCCGGGACTGCAGTCCTACGAGCAGTACTTC. Protein: CASSYPGLQSYEQYF.

This clone was counted a single time. The chain joins TRBV13 to TRBJ1-2; 9 bases are a match to TRBD1. Germline V gene sequence: CDR1 PRHDT, CDR2 FYEKMQ (reference sequence). The CDR3 runs 15 residues. Trimming took 4 bases from V and 4 from J; bases not matched to a gene: 7. CDR3 bases: TGTGCCAGCAGCTCAGGGACAGGGAGAGTCTATGGCTACACCTTC. Translated, it gives CASSSGTGRVYGYTF.

The chain joins TRBV27 to TRBJ1-3; D might be TRBD1 (5 bases). CDR1 is MNHEY and CDR2 is SMNVEV in the germline V gene (reference sequence). The CDR3 runs to 17 residues. Between the trimmed V and J ends, which lost 10 bases and 0 bases, there was a span of 22 bases. The CDR3 coding sequence is TGTGCCAACATACTATCGGGGGAGGGAGACTCTGGAAACACCATATATTTT. Translating gives CANILSGEGDSGNTIYF.

V gene TRBV19 combines with J gene TRBJ2-2; 14 bases are a match to TRBD2. Losses at the gene ends were 8 bases for V and 6 bases for J; bases not matched to a gene: 11. Germline loops: CDR1 LNHDA, CDR2 SQIVND (reference sequence). This CDR3 is built from 17 residues. In nucleotides, the CDR3 is TGTGCCAGTCATCCGGGACTAGCGGGAGTGAGCTCCGGGGAGCTGTTTTTT. As protein: CASHPGLAGVSSGELFF.

For this clone: A junction end diverges from the germline sequence, so it may reflect a read error. The chain has TRBV5-1 and TRBJ1-1; maybe TRBD1 (5 bases). This CDR3 comprises 18 residues. Germline V CDR1 and CDR2: SGHRS, YFSETQ. The CDR3 DNA sequence: TGTGCCAGCAGCTTGGCCCGGACCGCGCTCGCAAAGGGGACTGAAGCTTTCTTT. It translates to CASSLARTALAKGTEAFF.

The V call is TRBV2, the J call TRBJ2-3, with a weak D call TRBD1 (5 bases). V was shortened by 7 bases and J by 2 bases, with 19 bases between the two germline ends. Germline V gives CDR1 SNHLY, CDR2 FYNNEI. The CDR3 contains 16 residues. CDR3 in amino acids: CASTVTALRFTDTQYF. The CDR3 region has the DNA TGTGCCAGCACCGTGACAGCCCTGCGTTTCACAGATACGCAGTATTTT.

The rearrangement joins TRBV19 to TRBJ2-1, with 8 bases matching TRBD1. CDR3 length: 15 amino acids. The germline CDR1 and CDR2 sequences are LNHDA and SQIVND (reference sequence). The V and J ends lost 2 bases and 6 bases, in that order; junction bases with no gene match: 6. As DNA, the CDR3 is TGTGCCAGTAGTATAAGGACAGGGTCGTCCAATGAGCAGTTCTTC. It yields the protein CASSIRTGSSNEQFF.

The chain has TRBV29-1 and TRBJ2-7, with D possibly being TRBD2 (7 bases). Per germline, CDR1 SQVTM and CDR2 ANQGSEA. CDR3 length: 15 amino acids. The V end was cut by 6 bases, the J end by 2 bases, with 20 bases between. CDR3: CSVKGGSGVPYEQYF. CDR3 DNA sequence: TGCAGCGTAAAAGGGGGGAGCGGGGTCCCCTACGAGCAGTACTTC.

This clone was counted between two and nine times. The chain is built from TRBV18 and TRBJ1-3; D is unclear. CDR3 length: 13 amino acids. CDR1 and CDR2 (germline): KGHSH, LQKENI. Between the trimmed V and J ends, which lost 5 bases and 0 bases, there was a span of 5 bases. CDR3 region: CASSVSSGNTIYF. The CDR3, as DNA: TGTGCCAGCTCAGTTAGCTCTGGAAACACCATATATTTT. The full variable domain, in which reference TRBV18 and TRBJ1-3 provide the parts outside the CDR3, is NAGVMQNPRHLVRRRGQEARLRCSPMKGHSHVYWYRQLPEEGLKFMVYLQKENIIDESGMPKERFSAEFPKEGPSILRIQQVVRGDSAAYFCASSVSSGNTIYFGEGSWLTVV.

The rearrangement joins TRBV7-6 to TRBJ2-2; 10 bases agree with TRBD2. The V gene end was trimmed by 2 bases and the J gene end by 7 bases; junction bases not matched to a gene: 13. The germline V gene has CDR1 SGHVS and CDR2 FNYEAQ. The CDR3 is 18 residues long. CDR3 bases: TGTGCCAGCAGCTTAATGGCTAGCGGGAGTCTAATAAGCGGGGAGCTGTTTTTT. Translating it yields CASSLMASGSLISGELFF.

In the case of this clone: One junction end disagrees with the germline gene, perhaps due to a read error. This chain connects TRBV5-1 to TRBJ2-4, with TRBD1 matching over 11 bases. CDR1 is SGHRS, CDR2 YFSETQ, per germline. The CDR3 has 17 residues. The DNA of the CDR3 is TGTGCCAGCAGCGTCGGCTCCGGGACAGGGGGGAAAAACATTCAGTACTTC. It is translated as CASSVGSGTGGKNIQYF. Complete variable domain (other parts from reference TRBV5-1 and TRBJ2-4): KAGVTQTPRYLIKTRGQQVTLSCSPISGHRSVSWYQQTPGQGLQFLFEYFSETQRNKGNFPGRFSGRQFSNSRSEMNVSTLELGDSALYLCASSVGSGTGGKNIQYFGAGTRLSVL.

The rearrangement joins TRBV6-2 or TRBV6-3 to TRBJ2-7; 12 bases align to TRBD1. Germline V gives CDR1 MNHEY, CDR2 SVGEGT. V lost 1 base, J lost 4 bases, and 8 bases stayed unmatched. CDR3 size: 17 residues. The CDR3: CASSYFAGQGAGYEQYF. The CDR3 DNA is TGTGCCAGCAGTTACTTCGCGGGACAGGGGGCGGGGTACGAGCAGTACTTC.

Regarding this clone: A junction end diverges from the germline sequence, so it may reflect a read error. CDR3 sequence reads: CASSPGRSNSPLHF. Here the CDR3 DNA reads TGTGCCAGCAGCCCGGGGAGGTCGAATTCACCCCTCCACTTT. The chain employs TRBV5-1 and TRBJ1-6, with no clear D. This CDR3 region has 14 residues. The germline V gene encodes CDR1 SGHRS and CDR2 YFSETQ.

This clone showed up just once. The rearrangement links TRBV6-5 to TRBJ1-1; D gene ambiguous. In germline, CDR1 is MNHEY, CDR2 SVGAGI. Deletions cut 4 bases from V and 1 base from J, with 10 bases between. This CDR3 has 14 residues. This CDR3 is CASSLDLKNTEAFF. The CDR3 DNA follows: TGTGCCAGCAGTTTGGACTTAAAGAACACTGAAGCTTTCTTT.

This clone was counted only a few times. V usage is TRBV9 and J usage is TRBJ1-1, with 10 bases matching TRBD1. The CDR3 totals 15 residues. Germline-derived CDR1 and CDR2 are SGDLS and YYNGEE. Trimming took 3 bases from V and 7 from J; bases not matched to a gene: 9. The DNA of the CDR3 is TGTGCCAGCAGCGCATCGACAGGGGGCTTTAGTGAAGCTTTCTTT. It specifies CASSASTGGFSEAFF.

This clone was counted between two and nine times. The V gene is TRBV7-9, the J gene TRBJ2-3; 8 bases line up with TRBD1. CDR3 length equals 15 residues. The germline V gene has CDR1 SEHNR and CDR2 FQNEAQ (reference sequence). The trim removed 1 base at V and 2 bases at J, leaving 2 bases unmatched. In DNA, the CDR3 is TGTGCCAGCAGCTTAGGGACAGGGACCACAGATACGCAGTATTTT. This encodes CASSLGTGTTDTQYF.

The chain carries TRBV5-1 and TRBJ2-3; a weak D match, TRBD2 (5 bases). Trimming took 3 bases from V and 4 from J, leaving 12 bases between them. The germline V gene encodes CDR1 SGHRS and CDR2 YFSETQ. CDR3 length: 14 amino acids. The CDR3 DNA is TGCGCCAGCAGCTCGCCGGGAAGGGCAGATACGCAGTATTTT. It codes for CASSSPGRADTQYF.

This clone has just a few counts. The chain joins TRBV28 to TRBJ1-1, with D perhaps matching TRBD1 (6 bases). Trimming took 8 bases from V and 0 from J, leaving 16 bases between them. The CDR3 has 15 residues. The V gene's germline CDR1 is MDHEN and CDR2 SYDVKM. The CDR3 region has the DNA TGTGCCAGCCGACCTGGGGGGGCCCTGAACACTGAAGCTTTCTTT. Its protein is CASRPGGALNTEAFF.

The chain couples TRBV19 to TRBJ1-4; possibly TRBD1 for D (6 bases). From germline, CDR1 is LNHDA and CDR2 SQIVND (reference sequence). The CDR3 extends over 15 amino acids. The germline V and J ends were trimmed by 4 bases and 5 bases, with 14 bases remaining between them. This CDR3 reads CASSRPGHLNEKLFF. In DNA form, the CDR3 reads TGTGCCAGTAGTAGACCGGGACACTTGAATGAAAAACTGTTTTTT.

This clone was seen a few times. V is TRBV30 and J is TRBJ2-5; possible D gene TRBD2, 5 bases. This CDR3 has 11 residues. V was clipped by 2 bases and J by 11 bases, with 12 bases between them. The germline gives CDR1 GTSNPN, CDR2 SVGIG (reference sequence). The CDR3 loop reads CAWSSGVLQYF. CDR3 sequence (DNA): TGTGCCTGGAGTTCCGGGGTCCTACAGTACTTC.